There are many counts of the clone carrying this T cell receptor (beta chain). Repertoires were generated with immunoSEQ multiplex PCR, while TCRdb's copy carries only in-frame clones and drops some. The table lists 50,000 to 60,000 clones, with no singletons. This sample was included in a study of T cell clonality in common variable immunodeficiency. The sample consisted of peripheral blood mononuclear cells. The sequence came from a person aged 18-69 years in good health.

The DNA read from the CDR3 is TGTGCCAGCAGTTACTCAGGAGGGTCG. Protein: CASSYSGGS. The whole CDR3 region reads CASSYSGGSQYF. This sequence joins TRBV7-9 and TRBJ2-3; a possible D gene is TRBD2 (6 bases). The read comes to an end 3 residues before the CDR3 does, leaving the germline J gene to fill in the end. The CDR3 totals 12 residues. Germline values: CDR1 SEHNR, CDR2 FQNEAQ (reference sequence).